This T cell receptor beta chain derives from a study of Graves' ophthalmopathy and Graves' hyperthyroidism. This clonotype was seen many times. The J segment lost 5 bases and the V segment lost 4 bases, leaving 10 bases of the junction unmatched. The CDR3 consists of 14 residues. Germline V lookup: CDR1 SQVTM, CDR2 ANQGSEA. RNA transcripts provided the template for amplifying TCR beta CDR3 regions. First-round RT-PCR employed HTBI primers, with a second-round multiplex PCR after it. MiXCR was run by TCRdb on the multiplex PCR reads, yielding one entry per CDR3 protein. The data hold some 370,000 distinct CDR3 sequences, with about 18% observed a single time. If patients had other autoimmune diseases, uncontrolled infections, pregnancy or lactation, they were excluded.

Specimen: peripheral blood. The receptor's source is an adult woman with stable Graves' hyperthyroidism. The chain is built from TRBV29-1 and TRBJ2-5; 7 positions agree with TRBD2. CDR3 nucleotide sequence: TGCAGCGTTGGCACTGGGGGGGGTCAGGAGACCCAGTACTTC. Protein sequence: CSVGTGGGQETQYF.